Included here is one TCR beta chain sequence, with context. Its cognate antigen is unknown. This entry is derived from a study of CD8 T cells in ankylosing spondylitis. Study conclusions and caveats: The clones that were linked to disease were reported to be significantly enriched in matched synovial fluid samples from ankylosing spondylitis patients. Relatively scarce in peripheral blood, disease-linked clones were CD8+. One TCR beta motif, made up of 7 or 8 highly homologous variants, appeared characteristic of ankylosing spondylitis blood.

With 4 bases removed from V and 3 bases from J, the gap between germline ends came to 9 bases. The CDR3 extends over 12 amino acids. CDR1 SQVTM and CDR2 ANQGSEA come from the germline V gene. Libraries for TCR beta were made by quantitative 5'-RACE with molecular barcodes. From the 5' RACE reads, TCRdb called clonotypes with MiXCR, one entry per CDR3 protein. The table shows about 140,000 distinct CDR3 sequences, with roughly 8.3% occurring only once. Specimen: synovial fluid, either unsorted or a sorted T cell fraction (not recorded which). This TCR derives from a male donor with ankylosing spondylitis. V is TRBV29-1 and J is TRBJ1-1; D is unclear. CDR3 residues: CSVGGIDTEAFF. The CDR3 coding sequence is TGCAGCGTTGGAGGGATCGACACTGAAGCTTTCTTT. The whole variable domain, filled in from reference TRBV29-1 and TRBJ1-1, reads SAVISQKPSRDICQRGTSLTIQCQVDSQVTMMFWYRQQPGQSLTLIATANQGSEATYESGFVIDKFPISRPNLTFSTLTVSNMSPEDSSIYLCSVGGIDTEAFFGQGTRLTVV.